This entry lists 29 T cell receptor beta chains sequenced from one sample in a study of cytotoxic CD8 clonotypes in ibrutinib-treated CLL. Method: immunoSEQ multiplex PCR; TCRdb's copy keeps in-frame clones and lacks some. The sample holds around 330,000 clones; over 55% are singletons and the top ten take roughly 6.3%. Sequencing used PBMCs, obtained after 36 months of ibrutinib treatment. These receptors all come from a human donor with chronic lymphocytic leukemia.

The rearrangement uses TRBV6-5 and TRBJ2-3; TRBD1 agrees at 9 bases. This CDR3 contains 16 residues. The germline V gene has CDR1 MNHEY and CDR2 SVGAGI. Unmatched junction bases numbered 8, after V lost 2 bases and J lost 5 bases. CDR3 sequence: CASSYRLQGARDTQYF. CDR3 nucleotides: TGTGCCAGCAGTTACCGCCTACAGGGGGCGCGAGATACGCAGTATTTT.

The gene calls are TRBV7-9 and TRBJ1-1; TRBD1 might be the D (5 bases). Trimming took 3 bases from V and 4 from J, leaving 12 bases between them. This CDR3 contains 14 residues. CDR1 is SEHNR, CDR2 FQNEAQ, per germline (reference sequence). The CDR3 here is CASSFPGRGTEAFF. The CDR3 DNA reads as TGTGCCAGCAGCTTCCCGGGGAGGGGCACTGAAGCTTTCTTT.

The gene calls are TRBV19 and TRBJ2-5, with D perhaps matching TRBD2 (7 bases). Germline CDR1 and CDR2: LNHDA and SQIVND (reference sequence). The CDR3 runs to 16 residues. V was trimmed by 3 bases and J by 2 bases, leaving 16 bases between them. The CDR3, as DNA: TGTGCCAGTAGTATCGGGGGGCCGGGTGGTCAAGAGACCCAGTACTTC. It specifies CASSIGGPGGQETQYF. Combining the CDR3 with reference TRBV19 and TRBJ2-5 gives the whole variable domain DGGITQSPKYLFRKEGQNVTLSCEQNLNHDAMYWYRQDPGQGLRLIYYSQIVNDFQKGDIAEGYSVSREKKESFPLTVTSAQKNPTAFYLCASSIGGPGGQETQYFGPGTRLLVL.

The chain combines TRBV1 with TRBJ2-1. TRBV1 counts as a pseudogene. CDR3 length: 16 amino acids. The CDR3 loop is CTSSQEGRRVYNEQFF. As DNA, the CDR3 is TGCACCAGCAGCCAAGAAGGTAGAAGGGTCTACAATGAGCAGTTCTTC.

The V call is TRBV2, the J call TRBJ1-2, with D hard to call. Germline V gene data show CDR1 as SNHLY and CDR2 as FYNNEI. CDR3 length equals 16 residues. Trimming took off 2 bases at V and 7 bases at J, with 20 bases between the two ends. CDR3 in amino acids: CASSEKGQTFVSGYTF. CDR3 DNA sequence: TGTGCCAGCAGTGAAAAGGGTCAGACCTTCGTTTCTGGCTACACCTTC.

The V gene is TRBV18, the J gene TRBJ2-3; D is perhaps TRBD2 (6 bases). This CDR3 spans 16 amino acids. Between the trimmed V and J ends, which lost 4 bases and 10 bases, there was a span of 24 bases. The germline CDR1 and CDR2 sequences are KGHSH and LQKENI. This CDR3 reads CASSQQEGVGYLAQYF. CDR3 sequence (DNA): TGTGCCAGCTCACAACAGGAGGGTGTGGGATATTTGGCGCAGTATTTT.

V gene TRBV2 combines with J gene TRBJ2-5; D remains ambiguous. The length of the CDR3 is 12 residues. Between the trimmed V and J ends, which lost 5 bases and 5 bases, there was a span of 9 bases. Germline CDR1 is SNHLY and CDR2 is FYNNEI. CDR3 protein: CASSTLGETQYF. CDR3 nucleotide sequence: TGTGCCAGCAGTACCTTGGGGGAGACCCAGTACTTC.

The V call is TRBV29-1, the J call TRBJ2-7; 9 nucleotides match TRBD1. Germline assignment: CDR1 SQVTM and CDR2 ANQGSEA. After removal of 6 bases from V and 2 bases from J, the junction contained 5 bases not matched to a gene. This CDR3 region has 13 residues. The CDR3: CSVRTGDTYEQYF. As DNA, the CDR3 is TGCAGCGTGAGGACAGGGGACACCTACGAGCAGTACTTC.

V gene TRBV28 combines with J gene TRBJ2-7; D is perhaps TRBD2 (7 bases). Germline V gene data show CDR1 as MDHEN and CDR2 as SYDVKM. The CDR3 is 16 residues long. Trimming stripped 5 bases from V and 3 bases from J, with 20 bases between. CDR3 DNA sequence: TGTGCCAGCAGTCTTTTATTGGGGGAGGGGGACTACGAGCAGTACTTC. Residues: CASSLLLGEGDYEQYF.

The rearrangement links TRBV23-1 to TRBJ2-5; no definite D call. TRBV23-1 is noted as an ORF with a role that remains uncertain. V lost 3 bases to trimming and J lost 1 base, with 9 bases between them. This CDR3 comprises 14 residues. CDR3 DNA: TGCGCCAGCAGTCACCTTCGGATCCAAGAGACCCAGTACTTC. It yields the protein CASSHLRIQETQYF.

The chain recombines TRBV13 with TRBJ2-2, with a possible D match to TRBD2 (6 bases). This CDR3 region has 13 residues. The germline gives CDR1 PRHDT, CDR2 FYEKMQ (reference sequence). The V and J ends lost 2 bases and 5 bases respectively, with 6 bases between them. In DNA form, the CDR3 reads TGTGCCAGCAGCTTACGGGGGACCGGGGAGCTGTTTTTT. The encoded protein is CASSLRGTGELFF.

The sample holds a few counts of this clone. The chain couples TRBV21-1 to TRBJ2-3; TRBD1, as called in the table, went unchecked against the DNA. TRBV21-1 is a pseudogene. The CDR3 runs 15 residues. CDR3 loop: CASSNRTGDTDTQYF. CDR3 DNA sequence: TGTGCCAGCAGCAACCGGACAGGGGACACAGATACGCAGTATTTT.

V usage is TRBV28 and J usage is TRBJ2-7, with D perhaps matching TRBD2 (6 bases). Trimming removed 6 bases from V and 0 bases from J, with 21 bases in between. CDR1 and CDR2 (germline): MDHEN, SYDVKM. This CDR3 contains 17 residues. The CDR3 nucleotides are TGTGCCAGCAGACATCCCCCGGGACTCGAGTACTCCTACGAGCAGTACTTC. This codes for CASRHPPGLEYSYEQYF.

The CDR3 region is CASSPFGTGTYEQYF. The DNA for the CDR3 is TGTGCCAGCAGTCCTTTTGGGACAGGGACCTACGAGCAGTACTTC. This rearrangement joins TRBV6-5 to TRBJ2-7, with 9 bases that match TRBD1. This CDR3 has 15 amino acids. Looked up from germline, CDR1 is MNHEY and CDR2 is SVGAGI. After removal of 5 bases from V and 2 bases from J, the junction contained 7 bases not matched to a gene.

The chain carries TRBV7-8 and TRBJ1-4, with 7 bases identical to TRBD1. V shed 3 bases and J 7 bases; nucleotides not matched to a gene: 8. The CDR3 is made up of 15 amino acids. CDR1 and CDR2 from the germline V gene are SGHVS and FQNEAQ. Here the CDR3 reads CASSFRTGVGEKLFF. The CDR3 coding sequence is TGTGCCAGCAGCTTCCGAACAGGGGTCGGTGAAAAACTGTTTTTT. Using reference TRBV7-8 and TRBJ1-4 for the parts outside the CDR3, the full variable domain is GAGVSQSPRYKVAKRGQDVALRCDPISGHVSLFWYQQALGQGPEFLTYFQNEAQLDKSGLPSDRFFAERPEGSVSTLKIQRTQQEDSAVYLCASSFRTGVGEKLFFGSGTQLSVL.

The genes are TRBV11-2 and TRBJ1-4; no reliable D call. The CDR3 spans 14 residues. Germline V gene data show CDR1 as SGHAT and CDR2 as FQNNGV. V dropped 3 bases and J dropped 3 bases, with 8 bases sitting between them. The CDR3 reads CASSFPDANEKLFF. Written as DNA, the CDR3 is TGTGCCAGCAGCTTCCCGGACGCTAATGAAAAACTGTTTTTT.

This clone was found a few times. The CDR3 DNA follows: TGTGCTAGTGGTTTGTCTCGACCGGGGGGGAACACCGGGGAGCTGTTTTTT. Residues: CASGLSRPGGNTGELFF. The genes are TRBV12-5 and TRBJ2-2; 7 positions agree with TRBD2. CDR1 is LGHNT and CDR2 is FRNRAP in the germline V gene. This CDR3 has 17 amino acids. Trimming at V came to 2 bases and at J to 1 base, leaving 7 bases not matched to a gene.

J is TRBJ2-2 and V is TRBV6-4; tentative D call: TRBD1 (6 bases). Trimming shortened V by 8 bases and J by 4 bases, and 14 bases separated the two germline ends. Germline V CDR1 and CDR2: MRHNA, SNTAGT. The length of the CDR3 is 14 residues. CDR3 coding DNA: TGTGCCAGCGGACGGACAGTGGGCACCGGGGAGCTGTTTTTT. Translating gives CASGRTVGTGELFF.

The chain employs TRBV15 and TRBJ2-3; a weak D match, TRBD2 (7 bases). V was shortened by 0 bases and J by 4 bases, with 20 bases between the two germline ends. CDR1 LNHNV and CDR2 YYDKDF come from the germline V gene (reference sequence). This CDR3 comprises 18 residues. The CDR3 here is CATSREPLGGRLADTQYF. In nucleotides, the CDR3 is TGTGCCACCAGCAGAGAACCTTTGGGGGGGCGTTTAGCAGATACGCAGTATTTT.

Here the CDR3 reads CSVGRIGVDYGYTF. The CDR3 DNA reads as TGCAGCGTTGGGCGTATTGGGGTGGACTATGGCTACACCTTC. The chain links TRBV29-1 to TRBJ1-2; D is uncertain. This CDR3 comprises 14 residues. Germline V gene data show CDR1 as SQVTM and CDR2 as ANQGSEA. The V gene lost 4 bases and the J gene lost 3 bases, with 15 bases spanning the gap.

V is TRBV5-4 and J is TRBJ2-1; TRBD2 matches at 12 bases. V dropped 4 bases and J dropped 8; count of bases not matched to a gene: 7. The CDR3 covers 15 residues. Germline V gene data show CDR1 as SGHNT and CDR2 as YYREEE (reference sequence). As DNA, the CDR3 is TGTGCCAGCAGCATTGGACTAGCGGGGATCGATGAGCAGTTCTTC. It is translated as CASSIGLAGIDEQFF.

Here the CDR3 DNA reads TGCGCCAGCAGCACCGGGACACTTAAACCCGGGGAGCTGTTTTTT. Its translation is CASSTGTLKPGELFF. The V gene is TRBV5-1, the J gene TRBJ2-2; possibly TRBD1 for D (6 bases). CDR3 length: 15 amino acids. With 4 bases removed from V and 6 bases from J, the gap between germline ends came to 16 bases. Germline V gene data show CDR1 as SGHRS and CDR2 as YFSETQ.

This chain links TRBV9 with TRBJ2-3, with D perhaps TRBD1 (5 bases). This CDR3 has 15 amino acids. Germline-derived CDR1 and CDR2 are SGDLS and YYNGEE. The germline V and J ends were trimmed by 4 bases and 0 bases, with 12 bases remaining between them. The CDR3 here is CASSTGAFSTDTQYF. DNA of the CDR3: TGTGCCAGCAGCACTGGGGCATTTAGCACAGATACGCAGTATTTT.

The genes are TRBV19 and TRBJ2-5; 7 bases map to TRBD2. This CDR3 is 15 amino acids long. Germline values: CDR1 LNHDA, CDR2 SQIVND (reference sequence). Trimming cost V 6 bases and J 1 base; bases outside gene matches: 8. CDR3 sequence reads: CASSPGWTSQETQYF. CDR3 nucleotide sequence: TGTGCCAGTAGCCCAGGCTGGACTAGCCAAGAGACCCAGTACTTC.

The chain is built from TRBV6-6 and TRBJ1-6; D remains ambiguous. From germline, CDR1 is MNHNY and CDR2 SVGAGI (reference sequence). This CDR3 comprises 16 residues. The germline V and J ends were trimmed by 2 bases and 6 bases, with 14 bases remaining between them. CDR3 region: CASSYRLGNFNSPLHF. DNA of the CDR3: TGTGCCAGCAGTTACCGCCTAGGGAATTTTAATTCACCCCTCCACTTT.

This chain uses TRBV15 with TRBJ1-2; TRBD1 aligns across 7 bases. Germline V gives CDR1 LNHNV, CDR2 YYDKDF (reference sequence). The CDR3 consists of 15 residues. After removal of 0 bases from V and 2 bases from J, the junction contained 3 bases not matched to a gene. The CDR3: CATSRDRGSNYGYTF. DNA of the CDR3: TGTGCCACCAGCAGAGACAGGGGGTCCAACTATGGCTACACCTTC.

The chain combines TRBV6-5 with TRBJ2-7; 13 bases line up with TRBD2. This CDR3 comprises 15 residues. J lost 3 bases, V lost 6 bases, and 5 bases had no gene match. Germline V gene sequence: CDR1 MNHEY, CDR2 SVGAGI. The CDR3 here is CASRKLAGGDYEQYF. CDR3 in DNA: TGTGCCAGCAGAAAACTAGCGGGAGGGGACTACGAGCAGTACTTC.

This clone was seen a handful of times. This chain uses TRBV7-3 with TRBJ1-6; D is perhaps TRBD1 (6 bases). Germline V lookup: CDR1 SGHTA, CDR2 FQGTGA. Trimming removed 0 bases from V and 9 bases from J, with 9 bases in between. The CDR3 loop spans 14 amino acids. The CDR3 protein is CASSLTGGGSPLHF. DNA for the CDR3: TGTGCCAGCAGCTTAACAGGGGGTGGTTCACCCCTCCACTTT.

V and J are TRBV2 and TRBJ2-7; D is possibly TRBD2 (5 bases). Germline V gives CDR1 SNHLY, CDR2 FYNNEI. The CDR3 extends over 12 amino acids. V lost 6 bases and J 3 bases, leaving 9 bases between the germline ends. The CDR3 DNA follows: TGTGCCAGCAGACGGGGTCTCTACGAGCAGTACTTC. Protein: CASRRGLYEQYF.